The entry below gives a single T cell receptor (beta chain) sequence along with its context. As originally analysed: Clonotypes per individual ranged from about 95,000 to nearly 550,000. Via MiXCR, TCRdb re-called the 5' RACE reads, giving one row per CDR3 protein. None of the V and J calls come from the authors' own analysis; TCRdb made them. This sample has fewer than 450,000 distinct CDR3 sequences, with approximately 30% found just once. The three twin pairs were reared together, likely meeting the same infections. The data stem from a study of identical twins' blood T cells. The V and J ends lost 3 bases and 0 bases, in that order; junction bases with no gene match: 12. This CDR3 spans 19 amino acids. Per the germline V gene, CDR1 is ENHRY and CDR2 is SYGVKD.

The chain employs TRBV10-3 and TRBJ2-1; 9 positions agree with TRBD2. The sequence was obtained from a woman aged 18 to 55 in good health. Sequenced: PBMCs. CDR3 sequence reads: CAISDSAGGAGGSYNEQFF. The CDR3 region has the DNA TGTGCCATCAGTGACTCAGCCGGGGGAGCGGGGGGCTCCTACAATGAGCAGTTCTTC.